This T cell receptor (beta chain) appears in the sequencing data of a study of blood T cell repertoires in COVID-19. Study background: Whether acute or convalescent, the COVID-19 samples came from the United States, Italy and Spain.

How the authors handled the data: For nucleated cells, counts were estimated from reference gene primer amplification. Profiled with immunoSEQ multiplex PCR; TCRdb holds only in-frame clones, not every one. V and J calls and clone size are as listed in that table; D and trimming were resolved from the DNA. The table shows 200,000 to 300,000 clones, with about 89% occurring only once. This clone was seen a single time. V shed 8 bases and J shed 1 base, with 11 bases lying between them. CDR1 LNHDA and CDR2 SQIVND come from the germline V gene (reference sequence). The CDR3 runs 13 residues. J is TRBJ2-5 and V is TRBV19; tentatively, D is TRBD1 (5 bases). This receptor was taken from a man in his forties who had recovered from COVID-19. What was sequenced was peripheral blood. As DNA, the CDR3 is TGTGCCAGTTCCGGACACCTCCAAGAGACCCAGTACTTC. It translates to CASSGHLQETQYF.